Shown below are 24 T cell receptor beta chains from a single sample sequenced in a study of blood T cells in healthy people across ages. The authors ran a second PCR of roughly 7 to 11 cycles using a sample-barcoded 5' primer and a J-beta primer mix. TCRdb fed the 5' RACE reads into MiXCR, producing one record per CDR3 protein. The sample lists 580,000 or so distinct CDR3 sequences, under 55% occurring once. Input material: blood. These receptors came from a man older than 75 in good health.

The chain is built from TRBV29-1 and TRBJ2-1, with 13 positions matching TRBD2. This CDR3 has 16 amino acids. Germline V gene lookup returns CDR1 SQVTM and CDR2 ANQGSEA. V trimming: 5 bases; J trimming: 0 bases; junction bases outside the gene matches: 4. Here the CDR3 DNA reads TGCAGCGTTACGGGACTAGCGGGAAGCTCCTACAATGAGCAGTTCTTC. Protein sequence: CSVTGLAGSSYNEQFF.

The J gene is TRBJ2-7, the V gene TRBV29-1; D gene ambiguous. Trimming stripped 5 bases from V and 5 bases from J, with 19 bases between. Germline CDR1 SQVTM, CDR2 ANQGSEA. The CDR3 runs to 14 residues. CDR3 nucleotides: TGCAGCGTTCCTAGGGTAGGTGGCTCGGACGAGCAGTACTTC. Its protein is CSVPRVGGSDEQYF.

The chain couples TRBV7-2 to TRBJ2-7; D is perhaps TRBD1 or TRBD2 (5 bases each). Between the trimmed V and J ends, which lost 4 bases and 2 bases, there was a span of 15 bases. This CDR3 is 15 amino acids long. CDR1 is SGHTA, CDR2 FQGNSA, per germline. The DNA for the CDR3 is TGTGCCAGCAGCTACGGGACCTCGCCAACCTACGAGCAGTACTTC. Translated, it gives CASSYGTSPTYEQYF.

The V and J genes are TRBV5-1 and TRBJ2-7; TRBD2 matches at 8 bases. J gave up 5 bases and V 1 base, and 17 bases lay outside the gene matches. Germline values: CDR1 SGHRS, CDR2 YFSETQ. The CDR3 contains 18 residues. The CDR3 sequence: CASSLRTQGSGLANEQYF. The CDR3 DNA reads TGCGCCAGCAGCTTGAGAACCCAAGGATCCGGACTAGCCAACGAGCAGTACTTC.

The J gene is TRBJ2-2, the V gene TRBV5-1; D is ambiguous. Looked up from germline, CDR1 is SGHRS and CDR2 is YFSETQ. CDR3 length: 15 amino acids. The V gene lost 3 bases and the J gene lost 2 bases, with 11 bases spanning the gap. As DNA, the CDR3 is TGCGCCAGCAGCTGGAAAGACACTAACACCGGGGAGCTGTTTTTT. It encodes CASSWKDTNTGELFF.

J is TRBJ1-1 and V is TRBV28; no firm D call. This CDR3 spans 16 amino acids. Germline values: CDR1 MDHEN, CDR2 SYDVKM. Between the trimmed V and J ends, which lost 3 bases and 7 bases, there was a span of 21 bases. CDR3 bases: TGTGCCAGCAGTTTTATTCCCGGACGAGAGAAGCGTGAAGCTTTCTTT. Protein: CASSFIPGREKREAFF. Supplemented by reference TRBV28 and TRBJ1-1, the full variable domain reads DVKVTQSSRYLVKRTGEKVFLECVQDMDHENMFWYRQDPGLGLRLIYFSYDVKMKEKGDIPEGYSVSREKKERFSLILESASTNQTSMYLCASSFIPGREKREAFFGQGTRLTVV.

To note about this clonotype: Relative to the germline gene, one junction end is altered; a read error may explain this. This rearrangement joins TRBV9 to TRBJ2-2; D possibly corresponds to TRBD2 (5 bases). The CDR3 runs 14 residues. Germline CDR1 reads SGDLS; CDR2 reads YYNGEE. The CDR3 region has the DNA TGTGCCAGCAGCGTAGGCCAGTCGACCGGGGAGCCGTTTTTT. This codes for CASSVGQSTGEPFF.

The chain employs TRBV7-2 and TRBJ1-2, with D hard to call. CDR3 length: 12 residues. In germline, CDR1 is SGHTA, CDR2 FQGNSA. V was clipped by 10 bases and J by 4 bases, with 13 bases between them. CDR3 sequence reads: CAMGRPGYGYTF. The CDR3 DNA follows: TGTGCCATGGGCAGGCCCGGCTATGGCTACACCTTC.

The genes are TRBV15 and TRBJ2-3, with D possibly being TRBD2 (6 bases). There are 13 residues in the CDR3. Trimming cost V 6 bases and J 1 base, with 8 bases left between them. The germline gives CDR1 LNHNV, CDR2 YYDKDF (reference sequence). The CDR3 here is CATRWGGTDTQYF. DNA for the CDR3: TGTGCCACCAGGTGGGGGGGCACAGATACGCAGTATTTT. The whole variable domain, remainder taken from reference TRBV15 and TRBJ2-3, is DAMVIQNPRYQVTQFGKPVTLSCSQTLNHNVMYWYQQKSSQAPKLLFHYYDKDFNNEADTPDNFQSRRPNTSFCFLDIRSPGLGDTAMYLCATRWGGTDTQYFGPGTRLTVL.

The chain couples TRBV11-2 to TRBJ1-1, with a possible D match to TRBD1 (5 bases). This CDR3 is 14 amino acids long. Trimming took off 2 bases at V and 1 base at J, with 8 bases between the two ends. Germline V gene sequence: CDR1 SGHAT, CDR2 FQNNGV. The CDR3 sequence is CASSLPTENTEAFF. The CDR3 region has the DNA TGTGCCAGCAGCTTACCGACAGAGAACACTGAAGCTTTCTTT. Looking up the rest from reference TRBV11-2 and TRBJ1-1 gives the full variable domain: EAGVAQSPRYKIIEKRQSVAFWCNPISGHATLYWYQQILGQGPKLLIQFQNNGVVDDSQLPKDRFSAERLKGVDSTLKIQPAKLEDSAVYLCASSLPTENTEAFFGQGTRLTVV.

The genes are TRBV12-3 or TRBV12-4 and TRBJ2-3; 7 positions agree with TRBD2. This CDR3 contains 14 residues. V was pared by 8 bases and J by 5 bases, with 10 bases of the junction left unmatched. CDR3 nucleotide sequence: TGTGCCAGCGGGGTGAGCGGGACCAAAGATACGCAGTATTTT. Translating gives CASGVSGTKDTQYF.

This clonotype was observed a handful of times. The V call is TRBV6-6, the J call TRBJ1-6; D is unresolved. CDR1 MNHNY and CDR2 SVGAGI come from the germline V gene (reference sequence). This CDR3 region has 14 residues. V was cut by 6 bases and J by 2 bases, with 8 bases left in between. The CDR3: CASRSGTYNSPLHF. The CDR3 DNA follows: TGTGCCAGCAGATCCGGGACCTATAATTCACCCCTCCACTTT.

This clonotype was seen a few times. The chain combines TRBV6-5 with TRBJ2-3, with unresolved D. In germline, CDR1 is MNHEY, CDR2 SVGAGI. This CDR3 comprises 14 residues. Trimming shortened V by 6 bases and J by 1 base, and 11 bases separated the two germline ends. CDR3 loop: CASSFNLGTDTQYF. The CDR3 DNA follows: TGTGCCAGCAGCTTCAACCTAGGCACAGATACGCAGTATTTT.

CDR3 amino acids: CSASRISSGQYF. As DNA, the CDR3 is TGCAGTGCTAGCCGGATCTCATCCGGGCAGTACTTC. This chain links TRBV20-1 with TRBJ2-4; no clear D. Looked up from germline, CDR1 is DFQATT and CDR2 is SNEGSKA (reference sequence). Trimming took 3 bases from V and 13 from J, leaving 16 bases between them. This CDR3 contains 12 residues.

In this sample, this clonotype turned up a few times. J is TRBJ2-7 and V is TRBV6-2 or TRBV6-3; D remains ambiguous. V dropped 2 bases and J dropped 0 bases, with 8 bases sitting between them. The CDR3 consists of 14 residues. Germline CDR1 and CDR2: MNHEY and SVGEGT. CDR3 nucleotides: TGTGCCAGCAGTTACATCTCGGCCTCCTACGAGCAGTACTTC. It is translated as CASSYISASYEQYF.

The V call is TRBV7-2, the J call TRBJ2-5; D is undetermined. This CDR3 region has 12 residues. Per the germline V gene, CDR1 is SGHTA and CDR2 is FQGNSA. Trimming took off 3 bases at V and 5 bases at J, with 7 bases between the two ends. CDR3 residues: CASSFLRETQYF. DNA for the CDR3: TGTGCCAGCAGCTTCCTACGGGAGACCCAGTACTTC.

CDR3: CASSRQVPYNEQYF. The CDR3 coding sequence is TGTGCCAGCTCTCGACAGGTCCCCTACAATGAGCAGTACTTC. The genes are TRBV6-2 or TRBV6-3 and TRBJ2-1; D is possibly TRBD1 (6 bases). The J call may be mistaken, given a closer DNA end match to TRBJ2-7. Germline V gene data show CDR1 as MNHEY and CDR2 as SVGEGT. This CDR3 has 14 residues.

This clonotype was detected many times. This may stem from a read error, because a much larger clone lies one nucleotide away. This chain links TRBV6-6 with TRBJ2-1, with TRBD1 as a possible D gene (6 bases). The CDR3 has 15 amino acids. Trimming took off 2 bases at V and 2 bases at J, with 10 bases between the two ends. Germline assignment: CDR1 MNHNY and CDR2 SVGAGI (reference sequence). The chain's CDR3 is CASSYVTGAYNEQFF. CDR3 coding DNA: TGTGCCAGCAGTTACGTGACAGGAGCCTACAATGAGCAGTTCTTC.

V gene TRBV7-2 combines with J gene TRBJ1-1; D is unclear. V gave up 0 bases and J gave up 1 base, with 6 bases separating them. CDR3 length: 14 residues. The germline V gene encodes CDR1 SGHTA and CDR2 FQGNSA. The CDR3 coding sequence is TGTGCCAGCAGCTTAGCGTTCGGGAACACTGAAGCTTTCTTT. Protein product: CASSLAFGNTEAFF.

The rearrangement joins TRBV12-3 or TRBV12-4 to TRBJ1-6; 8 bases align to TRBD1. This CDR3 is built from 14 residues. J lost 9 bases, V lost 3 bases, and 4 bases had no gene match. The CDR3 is CASSFSGGGSPLHF. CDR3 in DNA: TGTGCCAGCAGTTTCTCAGGGGGCGGTTCACCCCTCCACTTT.

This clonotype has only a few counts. In DNA form, the CDR3 reads TGCAGTGCTTATCCCGGGACTAGCGGTACCTACGAGCAGTACTTC. Protein product: CSAYPGTSGTYEQYF. This chain links TRBV20-1 with TRBJ2-7; 11 bases line up with TRBD2. The CDR3 totals 15 residues. The germline V gene has CDR1 DFQATT and CDR2 SNEGSKA (reference sequence). The V and J ends lost 5 bases and 2 bases, in that order; junction bases with no gene match: 8.

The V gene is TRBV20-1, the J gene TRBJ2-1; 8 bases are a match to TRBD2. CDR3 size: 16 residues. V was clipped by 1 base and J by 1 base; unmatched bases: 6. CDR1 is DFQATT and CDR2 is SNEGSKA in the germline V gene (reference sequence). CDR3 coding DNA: TGCAGTGCTAGAGCTCCCCGGGGGGGATCCTACAATGAGCAGTTCTTC. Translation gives CSARAPRGGSYNEQFF.

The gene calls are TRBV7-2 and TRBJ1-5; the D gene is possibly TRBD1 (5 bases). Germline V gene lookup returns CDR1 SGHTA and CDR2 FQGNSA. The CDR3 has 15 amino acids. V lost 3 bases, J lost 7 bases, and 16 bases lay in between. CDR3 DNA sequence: TGTGCCAGCAGCTTTTCTGGGACCGGCGGGCAGCCCCAGCATTTT. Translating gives CASSFSGTGGQPQHF.

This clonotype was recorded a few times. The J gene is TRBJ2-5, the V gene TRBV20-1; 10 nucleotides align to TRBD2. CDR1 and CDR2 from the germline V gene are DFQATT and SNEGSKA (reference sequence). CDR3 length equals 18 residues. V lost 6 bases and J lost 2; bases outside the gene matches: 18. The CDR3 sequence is CSAKGASSGRPFQETQYF. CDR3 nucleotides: TGCAGTGCGAAAGGGGCGTCTAGCGGGAGACCTTTTCAAGAGACCCAGTACTTC.